The rows below give T cell receptor beta chains drawn from one sample of a study of blood T cell repertoires in COVID-19. Only in-frame clones appear in the TCRdb table, and some are missing; sequencing was by immunoSEQ multiplex PCR. The profile shows 400,000 to 450,000 clones, 85% to 90% of them singletons. Specimen: PBMCs or T cells enriched from blood (not recorded which). These receptor sequences come from a young man who had recovered from COVID-19. CDR3s include the opening cysteine and the closing phenylalanine or tryptophan. The order of the fields is V gene, D gene, clone size, J gene, CDR3 protein, CDR3 DNA. A D gene is named only where the DNA matches it firmly. For some rows the clone size is stated as once, few or many, or as a class when expanded; others skip it.

TRBV5-6	TRBD1	-	TRBJ2-2	CASSFPTGGKGGELFF	TGTGCCAGCAGCTTTCCCACAGGGGGCAAGGGCGGGGAGCTGTTTTTT
TRBV2	-	-	TRBJ1-6	CASSEWWTEAYNSPLHF	TGTGCCAGCAGTGAATGGTGGACGGAGGCTTATAATTCACCCCTCCACTTT
TRBV28	-	-	TRBJ2-3	CASTGSTDTQYF	TGTGCCAGCACCGGGAGCACAGATACGCAGTATTTT
TRBV6-6	TRBD1	few	TRBJ2-7	CASSYTDRGIEQYF	TGTGCCAGCAGTTACACCGACAGGGGGATTGAGCAGTACTTC
TRBV18	TRBD2	-	TRBJ2-1	CASCRSGNSYNEQFF	TGTGCCAGCTGCCGGAGCGGGAACTCCTACAATGAGCAGTTCTTC
TRBV27	TRBD1	-	TRBJ2-3	CASSSRNTGTGTDTQYF	TGTGCCAGCAGTTCGCGCAATACCGGGACAGGAACAGATACGCAGTATTTT
TRBV4-1	TRBD2	-	TRBJ2-1	CASSQVAGVEQFF	TGCGCCAGCAGCCAAGTAGCGGGAGTTGAGCAGTTCTTC
TRBV19	TRBD2	-	TRBJ2-5	CASSEATRGLRETQYF	TGTGCCAGCAGTGAGGCCACAAGGGGACTAAGAGAGACCCAGTACTTC
TRBV24-1	-	-	TRBJ2-1	CATSDRTATGQFF	TGTGCCACCAGTGATCGGACAGCAACAGGGCAGTTCTTC
TRBV7-3	-	-	TRBJ1-2	CASSPQGGYGYTF	TGTGCCAGCAGCCCACAGGGTGGTTATGGCTACACCTTC
TRBV10-3	-	-	TRBJ1-3	CAISEGGFVSSGNTIYF	TGTGCCATCAGTGAGGGCGGCTTCGTCAGCTCTGGAAACACCATATATTTT
TRBV5-1	TRBD1	-	TRBJ1-6	CASSSAGTDNSPLHF	TGCGCCAGCAGCTCCGCCGGGACAGATAATTCACCCCTCCACTTT
TRBV28	-	-	TRBJ1-6	CASSLWGGAVSNSPLHF	TGTGCCAGCAGTTTATGGGGGGGGGCTGTCTCAAATTCACCCCTCCACTTT
TRBV5-1	-	once	TRBJ1-1	CASSPFEGAEAFF	TGCGCCAGCAGCCCCTTTGAGGGGGCTGAAGCTTTCTTT
TRBV7-9	TRBD1	-	TRBJ2-7	CASSISNRGYEQYF	TGTGCCAGCAGCATCAGCAACAGGGGCTACGAGCAGTACTTC
TRBV10-3	-	-	TRBJ2-1	CAISDERYNEQFF	TGTGCCATCAGTGACGAGCGGTACAATGAGCAGTTCTTC
TRBV5-1	TRBD2	-	TRBJ2-3	CASSPEAGVTDTQYF	TGCGCCAGCAGCCCGGAGGCGGGAGTCACAGATACGCAGTATTTT
TRBV19	-	-	TRBJ1-4	CASSVDRSDEKLFF	TGTGCCAGTAGTGTCGACAGGTCAGATGAAAAACTGTTTTTT
TRBV6-5	TRBD1	-	TRBJ2-7	CASSYRQGANEQYF	TGTGCCAGCAGTTACCGCCAGGGGGCTAACGAGCAGTACTTC
TRBV28	-	-	TRBJ1-5	CASSARNNQPQHF	TGTGCCAGCAGTGCCAGAAACAATCAGCCCCAGCATTTT
TRBV29-1	TRBD2	-	TRBJ2-7	CSVEETGGGYEQYF	TGCAGCGTTGAAGAAACGGGAGGAGGCTACGAGCAGTACTTC
TRBV5-4	-	-	TRBJ1-1	CASSLAGSPEAFF	TGTGCCAGCAGCTTGGCAGGGTCCCCTGAAGCTTTCTTT
TRBV7-3	TRBD1	-	TRBJ1-1	CASSLGPATGHTEAFF	TGTGCCAGCAGCTTAGGTCCTGCGACAGGGCACACTGAAGCTTTCTTT
TRBV28	TRBD1	-	TRBJ1-2	CASSSGTVGYGYTF	TGTGCCAGTTCGTCCGGGACAGTCGGCTATGGCTACACCTTC
TRBV11-1	-	-	TRBJ2-7	CASQLIGTPYEQYF	TGTGCCAGTCAATTAATCGGGACACCATACGAGCAGTACTTC
TRBV30	-	-	TRBJ1-5	CAWRGPGAGQPQHF	TGTGCCTGGAGGGGCCCCGGCGCGGGTCAGCCCCAGCATTTT
TRBV7-9	TRBD1	-	TRBJ2-3	CASSQQTGTGWDTQYF	TGTGCCAGCAGCCAACAAACCGGGACAGGGTGGGATACGCAGTATTTT
TRBV5-6	-	-	TRBJ1-5	CASSTLSDQPQHF	TGTGCCAGCAGCACCCTCAGTGATCAGCCCCAGCATTTT
TRBV13	-	-	TRBJ2-3	CASSLAVTSPPDTQYF	TGTGCCAGCAGCTTAGCGGTGACTTCCCCCCCAGATACGCAGTATTTT
TRBV3-1/TRBV3-2	TRBD2	-	TRBJ2-2	CASRPSGGANTGELFF	TGTGCCAGCAGGCCGAGTGGGGGGGCGAACACCGGGGAGCTGTTTTTT
TRBV11-2	TRBD1	-	TRBJ1-2	CASSLDRGHYGYTF	TGTGCCAGCAGCTTAGACAGGGGGCACTATGGCTACACCTTC
TRBV7-3	-	few	TRBJ1-1	CASSLQTVQNTEAFF	TGTGCCAGCAGCTTACAGACAGTACAGAACACTGAAGCTTTCTTT
TRBV12-2	-	-	TRBJ2-3	CASRPLRQKFTDTQYF	TGTGCAAGTCGCCCCCTCCGCCAGAAATTCACAGATACGCAGTATTTT
TRBV27	-	-	TRBJ2-3	CASRRTLADTQYF	TGTGCCAGCAGGAGGACACTGGCTGATACGCAGTATTTT
TRBV15	TRBD2	-	TRBJ2-3	CATSDRDYADTQYF	TGTGCCACCAGCGACCGGGACTATGCAGATACGCAGTATTTT
TRBV5-1	-	-	TRBJ1-6	CASSPRDNSPLHF	TGCGCCAGCAGCCCCAGGGATAATTCACCCCTCCACTTT
TRBV20-1	-	-	TRBJ1-3	CSARVFDTIYF	TGCAGTGCTAGAGTCTTCGACACCATATATTTT
TRBV9	-	few	TRBJ1-2	CASHWGTSIGGYTF	TGTGCCAGCCATTGGGGGACTTCGATCGGTGGCTACACCTTC
TRBV5-4	-	-	TRBJ1-2	CASSLGHSTNYGYTF	TGTGCCAGCAGCTTGGGTCACAGTACTAACTATGGCTACACCTTC
TRBV11-2	-	-	TRBJ1-1	CASSLEVRKAFF	TGTGCCAGCAGCTTAGAGGTCAGGAAAGCTTTCTTT
TRBV5-4	TRBD1	-	TRBJ1-3	CASSLGGLDRGPGNTIYF	TGTGCCAGCAGCTTGGGCGGGTTGGACAGGGGACCGGGAAACACCATATATTTT
TRBV28	-	-	TRBJ1-5	CASSFRGENQPQHF	TGTGCCAGCAGTTTCAGGGGTGAAAATCAGCCCCAGCATTTT
TRBV9	-	-	TRBJ2-1	CASIPFATDNEQFF	TGTGCCAGCATACCTTTTGCGACAGACAATGAGCAGTTCTTC
TRBV18	TRBD1	-	TRBJ2-6	CASSPQTGSSGANVLTF	TGTGCCAGCTCACCTCAGACAGGGTCGTCTGGGGCCAACGTCCTGACTTTC
TRBV5-6	-	-	TRBJ2-3	CASSLYFGTDTQYF	TGTGCCAGCAGCTTGTATTTCGGCACAGATACGCAGTATTTT
TRBV3-1/TRBV3-2	TRBD1	-	TRBJ1-1	CASSPYRGTGRGTEAFF	TGTGCCAGCAGCCCCTATAGGGGGACAGGGAGAGGTACTGAAGCTTTCTTT
TRBV6-1	-	once	TRBJ1-6	CASTERGWGSPLHF	TGTGCCAGCACTGAAAGGGGCTGGGGTTCACCCCTCCACTTT
TRBV14	TRBD1	-	TRBJ2-7	CASSQVVGQGSEQYF	TGTGCCAGCAGCCAAGTAGTGGGACAGGGTTCCGAGCAGTACTTC
TRBV19	-	-	TRBJ1-5	CASKFGQGFNQPQHF	TGTGCCAGTAAATTCGGTCAGGGATTCAATCAGCCCCAGCATTTT